The source of this T cell receptor (beta chain) is a study of blood T cell repertoires in COVID-19. Turning to the study itself: Acute-phase and convalescent COVID-19 samples originated in the United States, Italy and Spain. Nucleic acid was either cDNA or gDNA, and it came from T cells, B-cell-depleted T cells, or PBMCs.

Germline values: CDR1 SGDLS, CDR2 YYNGEE. There are 15 residues in the CDR3. Losses at the gene ends were 5 bases for V and 3 bases for J; bases not matched to a gene: 7. Measured with immunoSEQ multiplex PCR; TCRdb has only the in-frame clones, and not every one. The profile shows 300,000 or so clones, 70% to 90% of them singletons. The TCR originated in a woman between 45 and 65 years old with active or convalescent COVID-19. The J gene is TRBJ2-3, the V gene TRBV9, with 9 bases lining up with TRBD2. The sequenced sample was peripheral blood. The CDR3 nucleotides read TGTGCCAGCAGTCCCTCGGCGGGAGGGACAGATACGCAGTATTTT. Amino acid sequence: CASSPSAGGTDTQYF. Together with reference TRBV9 and TRBJ2-3, the CDR3 gives the full variable domain: DSGVTQTPKHLITATGQRVTLRCSPRSGDLSVYWYQQSLDQGLQFLIQYYNGEERAKGNILERFSAQQFPDLHSELNLSSLELGDSALYFCASSPSAGGTDTQYFGPGTRLTVL.